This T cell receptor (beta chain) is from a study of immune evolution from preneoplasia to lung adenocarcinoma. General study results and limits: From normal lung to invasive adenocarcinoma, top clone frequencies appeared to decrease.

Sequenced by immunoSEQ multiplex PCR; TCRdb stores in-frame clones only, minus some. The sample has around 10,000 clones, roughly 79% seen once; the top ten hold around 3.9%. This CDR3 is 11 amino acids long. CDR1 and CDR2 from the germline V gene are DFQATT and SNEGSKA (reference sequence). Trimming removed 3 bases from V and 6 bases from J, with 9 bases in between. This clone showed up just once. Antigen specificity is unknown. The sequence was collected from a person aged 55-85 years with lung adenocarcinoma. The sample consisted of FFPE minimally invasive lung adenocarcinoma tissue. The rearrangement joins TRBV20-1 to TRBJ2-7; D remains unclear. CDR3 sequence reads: CSASPHPEQYF. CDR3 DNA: TGCAGTGCTAGTCCCCATCCCGAGCAGTACTTC.